The 6 T cell receptor beta chains given below trace back to one sample, sequenced in a study of blood T cell repertoires in COVID-19. The repertoire was sequenced with immunoSEQ multiplex PCR; TCRdb's copy has only in-frame clones and lacks some. The sample consists of roughly 410,000 clones, around nine tenths of them appearing once. The specimen sequenced was peripheral blood. All receptors derive from a woman aged 40 to 50 with COVID-19, enrolled during active disease.

The chain has TRBV27 and TRBJ2-2; 7 positions agree with TRBD1. Germline CDR1 is MNHEY and CDR2 is SMNVEV (reference sequence). The length of the CDR3 is 15 residues. V lost 6 bases and J lost 3; bases outside the gene matches: 7. The CDR3 nucleotides read TGTGCCAGCAGCCGGCGACAGGGACACACCGGGGAGCTGTTTTTT. Protein: CASSRRQGHTGELFF.

The chain joins TRBV7-8 to TRBJ1-3; D remains unclear. Per germline, CDR1 SGHVS and CDR2 FQNEAQ. V was cut by 6 bases and J by 4 bases, with 22 bases left in between. This CDR3 is built from 17 residues. CDR3 in amino acids: CASRGGRDPRHGNTIYF. CDR3 DNA sequence: TGTGCCAGCAGGGGAGGGCGCGACCCGAGGCACGGAAACACCATATATTTT.

V usage is TRBV21-1 and J usage is TRBJ2-7; TRBD1, the D gene given by the table, was not confirmed from the DNA. TRBV21-1 is a pseudogene segment. The CDR3 is 16 amino acids. The DNA for the CDR3 is TGTGCCAGCAGCAAAAGTCCGGGACAGGGGCGGGACGAGCAGTACTTC. It is translated as CASSKSPGQGRDEQYF.

The V gene is TRBV29-1, the J gene TRBJ1-1; D possibly corresponds to TRBD1 (6 bases). This CDR3 is built from 14 residues. Germline V gene data show CDR1 as SQVTM and CDR2 as ANQGSEA. Trimming stripped 5 bases from V and 1 base from J, with 14 bases between. The CDR3 loop reads CSVTPRTENTEAFF. The CDR3 nucleotides read TGCAGCGTTACCCCTAGGACAGAGAACACTGAAGCTTTCTTT.

The chain is built from TRBV6-5 and TRBJ2-7, with a weak D call TRBD1 (6 bases). The CDR3 totals 14 residues. Germline V CDR1 and CDR2: MNHEY, SVGAGI. V was pared by 7 bases and J by 1 base, with 14 bases between. The CDR3 bases are TGTGCCAGCAACCACCTACAGGGTTCCTACGAGCAGTACTTC. Amino acid sequence: CASNHLQGSYEQYF.

Points on this clone: Other DNA sequences from this sample encode an identical CDR3 as well. The chain links TRBV12-3 or TRBV12-4 to TRBJ1-2; D gene ambiguous. The CDR3 runs to 12 residues. Trimming shortened V by 5 bases and J by 4 bases, and 8 bases separated the two germline ends. This CDR3 reads CASSPGGYGYTF. The CDR3, as DNA: TGTGCCAGCAGTCCCGGCGGCTATGGCTACACCTTC.